The sequence of this TCR beta chain was determined in a study of cytomegalovirus exposure and HLA in healthy donors (dated by TCRdb to about 2017). Context from the whole study: In an earlier analysis of some 610 of the donors, approximately 300 Gb of sequence data and 95 million to 130 million unique TCR beta sequences from about 179 million T cells were reported. A later genetic analysis used genome-wide SNP genotypes for about 60% of the roughly 670 donors, treating that subset as a discovery cohort. To decide whether each TCR beta V gene segment behaved as functional or pseudogenic, an earlier analysis of 587 of the donors relied on high-throughput TCR beta sequencing. In addition to the first cohort of around 670 subjects, a separate validation cohort of under 150 different subjects was used. Alongside the repertoire data, information on donor age, sex, ethnicity and CMV serostatus was compiled. The study used immunosequencing to profile the T cell repertoires of 600 to 850 subjects and linked those repertoires to cytomegalovirus serostatus. To predict cytomegalovirus infection status, the study combined high-throughput TCR immunosequencing, statistical association of individual TCRs with disease status, and machine learning. Among about 370 genotyped donors of the cohort, an average of around 240,000 unique TCR beta nucleotide sequences was sequenced per donor, of which 15% to 20% were non-productive. Because of strong linkage in the cohort, a few DR-DQ haplotypes were treated as single units for association and clustering. Typing coverage differed by locus: A, B, C, DRB1 and DQB1 were typed in about 629-640 donors, DQA1 in 500 to 550, DPA1 in some 570, and DPB1 in roughly 450. A later analysis re-examined previously published TCR beta repertoires from 500 to 700 donors and added high-resolution HLA genotyping to investigate patterns of TCR occurrence. All discovery cohort repertoires had been generated using a single sequencing platform. The aim of the study was to test whether cataloging public T cell receptors could identify signatures of past pathogen exposure. Roughly 300 gigabases of sequencing data and 70 million to 100 million unique TCR sequences made up an early release that covered over 550 HLA-typed donors. The later analysis used no new phenotypic data to find candidate immune exposures, relying instead on TCR beta sequences and their occurrence across donors. Both class I and class II loci were covered by HLA typing, at four-digit resolution. The genetic ancestry cluster associated with self-reported Caucasian donors included 81% of the roughly 400 genotyped donors. Results and caveats for the whole study, not just this receptor: A later genetic analysis associated a missense DCLRE1C variant with V-gene and J-gene trimming of TCR beta chains, and an independent cohort replicated the association. Most TCR sequences were observed very rarely across donors, whereas some public TCRs were present in many individuals. When HLA alleles, especially DR and DQ, strongly co-occurred, attributing TCR associations to individual alleles was difficult. Because HLA typing was unavailable for some donors at each locus, only the typed subset was used in association tests. Linkage disequilibrium might explain the correlated functional status among segregating V segments, but an unknown experimental factor could not be ruled out. Compared with equally common non-associated chains, HLA-associated TCR beta chains in a later analysis were more clonally expanded and had lower generation probabilities. Three of the identified cytomegalovirus-associated TCR beta chains were confirmed in vitro to be specific for cytomegalovirus antigens. At a false discovery rate of 0.05, a later analysis linked 16,951 TCR beta sequences to specific HLA alleles. In a later analysis, the rate of TCR association differed among HLA loci, with DRB1 alleles having the most associated TCRs and HLA-C alleles having the fewest. In both the original and validation cohorts, the classifier was reported to diagnose cytomegalovirus status with high specificity and sensitivity. This cohort had only TCR beta chains sequenced, and the lack of alpha or paired-chain data limited which features could be detected. A later analysis found that most CMV-associated TCR beta chains appeared HLA-restricted, with HLA associations seemingly driven largely by CMV exposure. Some IMGT-functional V segments, including TRBV6-2 and TRBV6-3, could not be distinguished by the 87-base-pair reads and were therefore excluded. A cluster of highly shared sequence variants was judged likely to be a technical artifact of the sequencing pipeline. The only immune exposure information available for the cohort was CMV serostatus. Compared with the approximately 710-donor mean, donors in an Asian-associated ancestry cluster had fewer N-insertions in productive TCRs, according to a later genetic analysis. Presence/absence analyses assumed roughly uniform sequencing depth across donors, an assumption that may not hold. A further reported finding was that TCR beta sequences accurately predicted the HLA-A and HLA-B alleles for most subjects in the first cohort. Because counts were too low, approximately 15 rarely observed V segments, including chromosome 9 orphons, were excluded from the earlier analysis of around 640 of the donors. According to a later analysis, parvovirus B19, influenza, CMV and Epstein-Barr virus appeared linked to several top co-occurrence clusters. According to the authors, the approach could potentially be generalized to other disease states and immunological phenotypes. Broadly in line with IMGT annotations, most TCR beta V segments showed up in productive rearrangements about 87% or about 30% of the time in an earlier analysis of 587 of the donors. The study gave a list of roughly 150 TCR beta chains associated with cytomegalovirus.

Libraries were made using the immunoSEQ multiplex PCR assay. The multiplex PCR relied on a mix of 60 forward primers for TCR Vbeta segments and 13 reverse primers for TCR Jbeta segments. The CDR3 region of rearranged TCR beta genes was amplified from genomic DNA by a multiplex PCR assay. The Illumina HiSeq System was used to sequence the amplified TCR beta libraries as 87-base-pair reads. The source study handled its data this way. A later analysis counted tens of millions of unique TCR beta chains across the 700 or so repertoires, and some 12 million of these chains were shared by at least two donors. To remove PCR and sequencing errors, raw reads were error-corrected and collapsed into unique sequences using a nearest-neighbor algorithm that merged closely related sequences. Alignment of CDR3 sequences to IMGT reference sequences was used to assign V, D and J gene segments. For a sequence to be retained, a match of at least six nucleotides was required to both a V gene segment and a J gene segment. Rearrangements were classified as productive when the CDR3 lacked stop codons and remained in frame with V and J, and all other rearrangements were classified as non-productive. CDR3 was defined according to IMGT convention as the region running from the second conserved V-encoded cysteine to the conserved J-encoded phenylalanine. Sequences without an unambiguous match to a single V gene segment were excluded from the earlier analysis of approximately 600 of the donors. An earlier analysis of under 750 of the donors called V segments functional above 56.7% productive rearrangements and segregating when the between-donor standard deviation exceeded 5%. A statistical classification framework was developed to diagnose cytomegalovirus status using the catalog of TCR beta chain sequences. V and J gene assignment, in a later analysis, came from comparing TCR nucleotide sequences with IMGT/GENE-DB human TR gene sequences. A later analysis assigned CDR3 sequences and most-parsimonious VDJ recombination scenarios with the TCRdist pipeline. In a later analysis, every TCR beta chain was defined by the combination of its CDR3 amino acid sequence and its V-gene family, and reads without a unique V-gene family were dropped. A later analysis removed 550 to 700 highly shared, low-generation-probability nucleotide sequences to deal with suspected cross-contamination and a sequencing artifact. For each public chain, a later analysis derived a clonal expansion index from normalized ranks of inferred template counts within each repertoire. Generation probabilities in a later analysis came from a VDJ recombination model fitted to out-of-frame rearrangements, and those results were checked against IGoR. In a later analysis, TCR-TCR, TCR-HLA and TCR-CMV co-occurrence was scored with hypergeometric tests, and a repertoire-size bias correction was applied to TCR pairs. In a later analysis, false discovery rates were estimated by permuting HLA or CMV assignments 20 times. A later analysis grouped co-occurring TCRs with DBSCAN, adding TCRdist sequence similarity when clustering within HLA-allele-positive subsets. For co-occurrence clustering, repertoires with fewer than 30,000 or more than 120,000 public chains were excluded, along with 4 to 6 repertoires with anomalous nucleotide sharing. Held by TCRdb, this immuneACCESS table contains in-frame sequences only and omits some clones. Under half of the omission traces to an unresolved V gene where checked; the cause of the rest is unknown. V, J and clone size derive from that table, while D and trimming were established from the DNA sequence. The sample includes about 160,000 clones, with approximately 85% observed a single time. In total, the top ten clones hold approximately 0.87% of the sample.

The CDR3 sequence holds 19 residues, the cysteine and phenylalanine included. The read is trimmed to its CDR3 DNA, 57 bases read in frame from base 1. CDR1 MGHRA and CDR2 YSYEKL were looked up in the germline V gene. The junction shows trimming of 0 bases on V and 2 bases on J, plus 19 bases between the germline ends. To note about this clone: Which antigen it targets is not known. Qualities for individual bases were not recorded, and no much larger clone is one base off.

In total, more than 500 healthy bone marrow donors made up the cohort. At the time of sampling, all cohort members were nominally healthy, though unrecorded immune exposures were likely present. The donor was CMV seropositive and belonged to the group of 250 to 300 seropositive cohort members. Each donor provided a peripheral blood sample, and peripheral blood mononuclear cells were used for TCR beta sequencing. The Qiagen DNeasy Blood Extraction Kit was used to extract genomic DNA from the blood cell samples. The chain employs TRBV4-1 and TRBJ1-4; TRBD1 could be the D gene, as 5 bases match. The TCR was taken from a girl aged 2-15 years in good health and CMV-seropositive. Sequencing was performed on PBMCs. Here the CDR3 is given as CASSQESPGRVGTNEKLFF. Read as DNA, the sequence is TGCGCCAGCAGCCAAGAAAGCCCAGGCAGGGTGGGGACTAATGAAAAACTGTTTTTT.